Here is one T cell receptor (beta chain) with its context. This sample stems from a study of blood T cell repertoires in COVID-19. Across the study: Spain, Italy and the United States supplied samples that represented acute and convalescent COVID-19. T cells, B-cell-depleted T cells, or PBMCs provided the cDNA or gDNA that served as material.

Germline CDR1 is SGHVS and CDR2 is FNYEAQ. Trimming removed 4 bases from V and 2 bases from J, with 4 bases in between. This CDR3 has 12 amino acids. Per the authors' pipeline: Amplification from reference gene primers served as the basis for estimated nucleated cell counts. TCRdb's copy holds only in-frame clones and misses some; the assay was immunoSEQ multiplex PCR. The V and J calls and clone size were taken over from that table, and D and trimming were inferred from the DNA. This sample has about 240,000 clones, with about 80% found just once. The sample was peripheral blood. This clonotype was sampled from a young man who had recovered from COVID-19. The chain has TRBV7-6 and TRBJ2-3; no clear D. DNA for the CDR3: TGTGCCAGCAGCTCCATCACAGATACGCAGTATTTT. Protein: CASSSITDTQYF.